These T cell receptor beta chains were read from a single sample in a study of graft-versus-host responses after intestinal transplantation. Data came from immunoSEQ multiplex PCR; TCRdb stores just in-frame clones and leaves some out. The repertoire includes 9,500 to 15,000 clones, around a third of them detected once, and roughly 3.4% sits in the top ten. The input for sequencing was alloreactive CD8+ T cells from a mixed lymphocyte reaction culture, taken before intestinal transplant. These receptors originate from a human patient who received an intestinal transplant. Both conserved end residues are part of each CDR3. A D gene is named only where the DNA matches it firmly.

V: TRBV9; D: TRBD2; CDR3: CASTSDGLAEETQYF
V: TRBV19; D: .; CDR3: CASSISPGDYGYTF
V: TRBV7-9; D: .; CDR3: CASSLAYQGSNEQYF
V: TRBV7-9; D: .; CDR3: CASGPANTGELFF
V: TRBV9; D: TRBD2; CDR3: CASSEGWGGGQFF
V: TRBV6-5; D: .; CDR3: CATQAYEQYF
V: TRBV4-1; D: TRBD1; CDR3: CASSQVKDREQFF
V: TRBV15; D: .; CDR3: CATSRDREERGSTDTQYF
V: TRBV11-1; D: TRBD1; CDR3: CASSLGRGRHLWETQYF
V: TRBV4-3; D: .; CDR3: CASSQAQGWDEQFF
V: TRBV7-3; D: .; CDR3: CASSLTGGNTEAFF
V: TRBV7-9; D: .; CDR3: CASRALETQYF
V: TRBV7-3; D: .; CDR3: CASSPTPGLETQYF
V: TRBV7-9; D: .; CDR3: CASSWTGWYSYEQYF
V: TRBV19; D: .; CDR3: CASSIGDGVNEQFF
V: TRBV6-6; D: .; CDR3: CASSTRDNYGYTF
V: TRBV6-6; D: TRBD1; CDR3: CASSYVGQSYEQYF
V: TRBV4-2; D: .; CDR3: CASSWDPGGYTF
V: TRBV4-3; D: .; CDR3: CASSQVGVAEQYF
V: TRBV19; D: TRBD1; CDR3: CASSMGTGGNQPQHF
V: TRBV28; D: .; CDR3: CASRHNGLYEQYF
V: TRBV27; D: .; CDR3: CASSFSSTDTQYF
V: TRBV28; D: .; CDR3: CASSLGIEKLFF
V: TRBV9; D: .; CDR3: CASSVGPKEEKLFF
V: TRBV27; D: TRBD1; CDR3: CASSSNRGGYGSPLHF
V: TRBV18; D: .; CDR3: CASSQGRGSSPLHF
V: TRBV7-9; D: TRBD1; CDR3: CASSQANTQGVGKLFF
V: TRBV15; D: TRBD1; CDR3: CATSRDHWTGQETQYF
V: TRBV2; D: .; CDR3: CASSEATRALNTEAFF
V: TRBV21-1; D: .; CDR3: CASSITVGTGGIGSNQPQHF
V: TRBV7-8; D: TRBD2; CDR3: CASSPPNQLADSTDTQYF
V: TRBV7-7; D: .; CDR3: CASSLLPEGPLYNEQFF
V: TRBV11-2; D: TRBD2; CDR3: CASSPGTSGSIVYEQYF
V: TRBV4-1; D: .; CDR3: CASSQDKGYEQYF
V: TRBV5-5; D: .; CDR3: CASSLGAGDTEQFF
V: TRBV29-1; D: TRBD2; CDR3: CSAGGGGQYEQYF
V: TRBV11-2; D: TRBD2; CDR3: CASSFPLGGYNSYEQYF
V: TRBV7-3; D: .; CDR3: CASSLFGNPDGYTF
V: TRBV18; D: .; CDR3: CASSPAIDSLNTEAFF
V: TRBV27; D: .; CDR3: CASSLNVLGGETQYF
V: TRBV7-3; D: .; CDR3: CASSLANGASYEQYF
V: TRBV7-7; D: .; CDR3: CASSPRGRSGHEQYF
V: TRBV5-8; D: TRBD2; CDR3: CASSNQRELGNTQYF
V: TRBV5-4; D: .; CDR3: CASSLNAEAFF
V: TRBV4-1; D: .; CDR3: CASSQVSGPGNEQFF
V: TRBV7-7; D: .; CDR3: CASSLGFGAGETQYF
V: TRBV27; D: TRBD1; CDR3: CASSATGLNTEAFF
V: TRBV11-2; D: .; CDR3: CASSLVAGSNEQYF
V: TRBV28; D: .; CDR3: CASSFRGREPQHF
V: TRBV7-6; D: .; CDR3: CANSLGNGYEQYF
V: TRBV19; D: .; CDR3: CASSMGGWVEAFF
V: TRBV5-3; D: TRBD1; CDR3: CASSLGWTGTEAFF
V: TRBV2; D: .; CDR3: CASSVFGQRALRYNEQFF
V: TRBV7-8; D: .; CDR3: CASSLAWDEQFF